In this sample, the clone carrying this TCR beta chain turned up a few times. Antigen unknown. One junction end disagrees with the germline gene, perhaps due to a read error. This entry is derived from a study of radiation and T cells in renal cell carcinoma. General observations from the study: Irradiated tumors had higher TCR clonality than control tumors. Intratumoral heterogeneity was not captured in these roughly 0.98 g regions.

Some clones are missing from TCRdb's copy, which holds only in-frame ones; the method was immunoSEQ multiplex PCR. Of more than 10,000 clones listed, less than 75% are singletons. Treatment indicated: treatment-naive control, cytoreductive nephrectomy. Control samples are tumors resected by cytoreductive nephrectomy without prior radiation. Control tumor donors were several females and roughly ten males, median age approximately 50 years. The sample was tumor tissue, taken from a patient whose treatment was nephrectomy without radiotherapy. The source is a woman of 80 years or more with renal cell carcinoma.

Written as DNA, the CDR3 is TGTGCCAGCACCTTAGACAATCAGCCCCAGCATTTT. Protein product: CASTLDNQPQHF. The rearrangement uses TRBV7-9 and TRBJ1-5, with unresolved D. This CDR3 is 12 amino acids long. CDR1 is SEHNR, CDR2 FQNEAQ, per germline (reference sequence). Full variable domain (remainder filled in from reference TRBV7-9 and TRBJ1-5): DTGVSQNPRHKITKRGQNVTFRCDPISEHNRLYWYRQTLGQGPEFLTYFQNEAQLEKSRLLSDRFSAERPKGSFSTLEIQRTEQGDSAMYLCASTLDNQPQHFGDGTRLSIL.